This TCR beta chain is from a study of beta chain features in type 1 diabetes. Study outcomes and limitations: All four CD4+ subsets from Type 1 diabetes patients carried moderately but significantly shorter TCRB CDR3s.

The CDR3 runs 15 residues. Germline-derived CDR1 and CDR2 are SGHRS and YFSETQ. The trim removed 4 bases at V and 2 bases at J, leaving 8 bases unmatched. One heparinised blood draw, averaging roughly 0.11 L, came from each donor. A sort by CD45RO/CCR7/CD25/CD127/CD95/CD27 yielded CD4+ naive, central memory, regulatory and stem cell-like memory cells. Comment on this clone: Its antigen is undetermined.

Since all of the isolated RNA was reverse transcribed, expressed TCRB transcripts were what got sequenced. The protocol was immunoSEQ multiplex PCR, while the TCRdb copy is restricted to in-frame clones and leaves out a portion. The sample contains around 70,000 clones, more than 45% of which appear only once. Sequencing was done on a sample of central memory CD4+ T cells from blood. The receptor was isolated from a man between 25 and 39 years old with type 1 diabetes. The rearrangement links TRBV5-1 to TRBJ2-7, with 8 bases identical to TRBD1. The CDR3 region is CASSPRQGITYEQYF. In DNA form, the CDR3 reads TGCGCCAGCAGCCCGAGACAGGGGATTACCTACGAGCAGTACTTC.